One and the same sample provided the 24 T cell receptor beta chains below, sequenced in a study of blood T cell repertoires in COVID-19 (dated by TCRdb to about 2020). Libraries were built with the immunoSEQ multiplex PCR assay. Drawn from immuneACCESS, this table holds only the in-frame rearrangements with V and J called that TCRdb kept. Clones are partly lost; checked studies trace under half to an unresolved V gene and leave the rest unexplained. The sample table lists under 250,000 clones, about 90% of them with a count of one. About 0.8% of the sample is in the top ten clones. Sequencing was carried out using peripheral blood. The receptors come from a man aged 55 to 70 with COVID-19, enrolled during active disease.

The table lists this clone with a count of one. As DNA, the CDR3 is TGTGCCAGCAGTTTTCGGTCCTCCTACGAGCAGTACTTC. Protein: CASSFRSSYEQYF. This rearrangement joins TRBV27 to TRBJ2-7; no reliable D call. Germline loops: CDR1 MNHEY, CDR2 SMNVEV (reference sequence). V lost 3 bases and J 0 bases, leaving 6 bases between the germline ends. The CDR3 spans 13 residues.

The V call is TRBV5-1, the J call TRBJ2-1; the match to TRBD2 covers 8 bases. Germline lookup yields CDR1 SGHRS and CDR2 YFSETQ. Trimming at V came to 1 base and at J to 6 bases, leaving 6 bases not matched to a gene. The length of the CDR3 is 15 residues. The DNA for the CDR3 is TGCGCCAGCAGCTTGACAGCGGGAGCTGTCAATGAGCAGTTCTTC. Encoded protein: CASSLTAGAVNEQFF.

The V and J genes are TRBV4-1 and TRBJ1-5, with D tentatively TRBD1 (6 bases). The V gene lost 1 base and the J gene lost 4 bases, with 11 bases spanning the gap. CDR1 is MGHRA and CDR2 is YSYEKL in the germline V gene. This CDR3 spans 15 amino acids. The CDR3 sequence: CASSQVDRRNQPQHF. In DNA, the CDR3 is TGCGCCAGCAGCCAAGTCGACAGGAGAAATCAGCCCCAGCATTTT.

The gene calls are TRBV9 and TRBJ1-1, with TRBD1 matching over 7 bases. The germline V gene encodes CDR1 SGDLS and CDR2 YYNGEE. V lost 4 bases to trimming and J lost 1 base; unmatched junction nucleotides: 7. The CDR3 spans 15 residues. The DNA for the CDR3 is TGTGCCAGCAGCCGGACCGGGACAGCGAACACTGAAGCTTTCTTT. This translates into CASSRTGTANTEAFF.

This clone was recorded once. V is TRBV2 and J is TRBJ1-2, with D perhaps TRBD1 (5 bases). Germline lookup yields CDR1 SNHLY and CDR2 FYNNEI. The CDR3 spans 14 residues. Trimming shortened V by 4 bases and J by 8 bases, and 17 bases separated the two germline ends. DNA for the CDR3: TGTGCCAGCAGTGGGCGCAGGGCCAGCGTAGGCTACACCTTC. As protein: CASSGRRASVGYTF.

V gene TRBV6-2 or TRBV6-3 combines with J gene TRBJ2-2, with 11 bases matching TRBD2. In germline, CDR1 is MNHEY, CDR2 SVGEGT. The CDR3 is 18 residues long. The trim removed 2 bases at V and 5 bases at J, leaving 10 bases unmatched. CDR3 residues: CASSYHSGRAAVTGELFF. The CDR3 DNA sequence: TGTGCCAGCAGTTACCATAGCGGGAGGGCCGCGGTAACCGGGGAGCTGTTTTTT.

As regards this clone: No DNA is shown, since the ends of the CDR3 on it are uncertain; the CDR3 is the one TCRdb lists. The CDR3 region is CTSSHFGTGSSYEQYF. V and J are TRBV1 and TRBJ2-7; the table's D call of TRBD1 was not tested on the DNA. TRBV1 is a pseudogene. The CDR3 is made up of 16 amino acids, end residues included.

This clone is a singleton in its sample. CDR3 DNA sequence: TGTGCCAGCAGTTTATCGAGGGCCACTGAAGGCAGCTCCTACGAGCAGTACTTC. It translates to CASSLSRATEGSSYEQYF. This rearrangement joins TRBV28 to TRBJ2-5, with a possible D match to TRBD2 (5 bases). The J call is uncertain, as TRBJ2-7 better fits the DNA end. CDR1 MDHEN and CDR2 SYDVKM come from the germline V gene. The CDR3 runs 18 residues.

The chain is built from TRBV27 and TRBJ2-5; D perhaps matches TRBD1 (6 bases). V lost 2 bases, J lost 4 bases, and 14 bases lay in between. The CDR3 runs to 15 residues. Germline loops: CDR1 MNHEY, CDR2 SMNVEV (reference sequence). This CDR3 is CASSLGTFSGETQYF. CDR3 coding DNA: TGTGCCAGCAGTTTAGGGACATTCTCGGGAGAGACCCAGTACTTC.

As concerns this clone: At one end, the junction sequence differs from germline, possibly due to a read error. The rearrangement uses TRBV19 and TRBJ2-6; 11 bases map to TRBD1. The length of the CDR3 is 18 residues. Germline-derived CDR1 and CDR2 are LNHDA and SQIVND (reference sequence). CDR3 amino acids: CASSRDRGLNSGANVLTF. The CDR3 nucleotides are TGTGCCAGTTCACGGGACAGGGGGTTAAACTCTGGGGCCAATGTCCTGACTTTC.

The CDR3 DNA is TGCGCCAGCCAAGACACTTCAACTAATGAAAAACTGTTTTTT. It is translated as CASQDTSTNEKLFF. The V gene is TRBV5-1, the J gene TRBJ1-4; D remains ambiguous. From germline, CDR1 is SGHRS and CDR2 YFSETQ. The CDR3 runs to 14 residues. The V and J ends lost 7 bases and 0 bases respectively, with 10 bases between them.

The rearrangement links TRBV3-1 (or the pseudogene TRBV3-2) to TRBJ2-1; 11 bases agree with TRBD2. The CDR3 has 16 residues. CDR1 is LGHDT, CDR2 YNNKEL, per germline (reference sequence). The ends lost 4 bases at V and 5 bases at J; junction bases unmatched: 7. This CDR3 reads CASSLTGLAVNNEQFF. The CDR3 DNA reads TGTGCCAGCAGCCTAACGGGACTAGCGGTTAACAATGAGCAGTTCTTC.

The chain joins TRBV18 to TRBJ1-1; D not resolved. The CDR3 is made up of 11 amino acids. The germline V gene encodes CDR1 KGHSH and CDR2 LQKENI. The ends were cut back, 3 bases at V and 7 bases at J, with 6 bases in the middle. This CDR3 is CASSPGVEAFF. The CDR3 DNA sequence: TGTGCCAGCTCACCGGGCGTTGAAGCTTTCTTT.

V gene TRBV27 combines with J gene TRBJ2-1; 9 nucleotides line up with TRBD2. V shed 6 bases and J 0 bases; nucleotides not matched to a gene: 6. The CDR3 has 16 amino acids. Germline CDR1 reads MNHEY; CDR2 reads SMNVEV (reference sequence). The CDR3 coding sequence is TGTGCCAGCAGATCAAAACTAGCGGGCTCCTACAATGAGCAGTTCTTC. Its translation is CASRSKLAGSYNEQFF.

The V and J genes are TRBV11-2 and TRBJ2-2, with D possibly being TRBD1 (5 bases). This CDR3 contains 15 residues. CDR1 SGHAT and CDR2 FQNNGV come from the germline V gene. V was clipped by 2 bases and J by 5 bases, with 12 bases between them. CDR3 amino acids: CASSLSQGYTGELFF. The CDR3 region has the DNA TGTGCCAGCAGCTTAAGTCAGGGCTATACCGGGGAGCTGTTTTTT.

The chain has TRBV5-1 and TRBJ2-3; TRBD2 agrees at 7 bases. The V segment lost 0 bases and the J segment 4 bases; nucleotides outside the gene matches: 5. The CDR3 runs 15 residues. CDR1 and CDR2 from the germline V gene are SGHRS and YFSETQ. Here the CDR3 reads CASSLVRERADTQYF. The CDR3 DNA reads as TGCGCCAGCAGCTTGGTGCGGGAGAGGGCAGATACGCAGTATTTT.

This chain uses TRBV7-6 with TRBJ1-1; 9 bases match TRBD1. Germline CDR1 and CDR2: SGHVS and FNYEAQ. This CDR3 spans 14 amino acids. Trimming at V came to 3 bases and at J to 5 bases, leaving 4 bases not matched to a gene. CDR3 DNA: TGTGCCAGCAGCTTGGGGACAGGGAGGACTGAAGCTTTCTTT. Its translation: CASSLGTGRTEAFF.

The V call is TRBV7-9, the J call TRBJ1-4; tentative D call: TRBD1 (5 bases). The CDR3 spans 15 residues. Trimming took off 1 base at V and 0 bases at J, with 6 bases between the two ends. Germline CDR1 and CDR2: SEHNR and FQNEAQ (reference sequence). CDR3 amino acids: CASSLEQATNEKLFF. The CDR3 DNA reads as TGTGCCAGCAGCTTAGAACAGGCAACTAATGAAAAACTGTTTTTT.

The rearrangement joins TRBV28 to TRBJ1-2; 9 bases align to TRBD1. After removal of 8 bases from V and 8 bases from J, the junction contained 12 bases not matched to a gene. This CDR3 has 14 amino acids. Germline lookup yields CDR1 MDHEN and CDR2 SYDVKM. The CDR3 loop reads CASQQTGGARGYTF. In DNA form, the CDR3 reads TGTGCCAGCCAGCAAACAGGGGGCGCGAGGGGCTACACCTTC.

The CDR3 DNA follows: TGCAGCGTTGACAAGGGACAGAGGCTTTACAATGAGCAGTTCTTC. As protein: CSVDKGQRLYNEQFF. The chain is built from TRBV29-1 and TRBJ2-1; 7 bases agree with TRBD1. The J segment lost 4 bases and the V segment lost 3 bases, leaving 9 bases of the junction unmatched. This CDR3 region has 15 residues. CDR1 SQVTM and CDR2 ANQGSEA come from the germline V gene.

The sample holds one count of this clone. CDR3 residues: CASSLWLQSYIGYTF. CDR3 nucleotide sequence: TGTGCCAGCAGTTTATGGTTGCAGTCTTATATTGGCTACACCTTC. This chain links TRBV28 with TRBJ1-2; D uncertain. Germline V gives CDR1 MDHEN, CDR2 SYDVKM. The CDR3 is made up of 15 amino acids. V lost 0 bases, J lost 7 bases, and 15 bases lay in between.

The CDR3 loop is CASSGLAGGITEQYF. CDR3 DNA sequence: TGCGCCAGCAGTGGACTAGCGGGGGGTATCACCGAGCAGTACTTC. The rearrangement joins TRBV10-1 to TRBJ2-7; 13 positions agree with TRBD2. The germline gives CDR1 WNHNN, CDR2 SYGVQD (reference sequence). Germline trimming cut 4 bases from V and 6 bases from J; bases unmatched to any gene: 6. The CDR3 extends over 15 amino acids.

The rearrangement uses TRBV6-5 and TRBJ1-5; no clear D. The V end was cut by 7 bases, the J end by 6 bases, with 16 bases between. CDR3 size: 14 residues. The germline CDR1 and CDR2 sequences are MNHEY and SVGAGI. In DNA form, the CDR3 reads TGTGCCAGCAAGGCGACGGTTAGCGTTCAGCCCCAGCATTTT. Its protein product is CASKATVSVQPQHF.

This chain connects TRBV5-1 to TRBJ1-3, with 7 bases that match TRBD1. The V gene end was trimmed by 6 bases and the J gene end by 0 bases; junction bases not matched to a gene: 9. This CDR3 is built from 16 residues. The germline V gene encodes CDR1 SGHRS and CDR2 YFSETQ. Here the CDR3 DNA reads TGCGCCAGCAAGAGAGGGGGCAATACCTCTGGAAACACCATATATTTT. Translating it yields CASKRGGNTSGNTIYF.